Listed here are 14 T cell receptor beta chains from one sample, sequenced in a study of cytotoxic CD8 clonotypes in ibrutinib-treated CLL. Assay used: immunoSEQ multiplex PCR; TCRdb lists only in-frame clones, some missing. The data show some 47,000 clones, roughly 57% seen once. The sequenced sample was PBMCs, obtained after 24 months of ibrutinib treatment. All receptors derive from a human donor with chronic lymphocytic leukemia.

This clone has just a few counts. The V call is TRBV4-1, the J call TRBJ1-5; TRBD1 is a possible D gene (5 bases). Germline loops: CDR1 MGHRA, CDR2 YSYEKL. This CDR3 comprises 15 residues. The V end lost 4 bases, the J end lost 7 bases, and 17 bases lay between the germline ends. The CDR3, as DNA: TGCGCCAGCAGCCTTACTCCCTCAGGGCGCCAGCCCCAGCATTTT. Protein product: CASSLTPSGRQPQHF.

The chain has TRBV7-9 and TRBJ2-3; 8 bases map to TRBD2. Germline V lookup: CDR1 SEHNR, CDR2 FQNEAQ (reference sequence). CDR3 length: 17 amino acids. V lost 5 bases and J lost 1; bases outside the gene matches: 11. Written as DNA, the CDR3 is TGTGCCAGCAGCCCATCCCTTATGCGGGGGGGCACAGATACGCAGTATTTT. It yields the protein CASSPSLMRGGTDTQYF. Supplemented by reference TRBV7-9 and TRBJ2-3, the full variable domain reads DTGVSQNPRHKITKRGQNVTFRCDPISEHNRLYWYRQTLGQGPEFLTYFQNEAQLEKSRLLSDRFSAERPKGSFSTLEIQRTEQGDSAMYLCASSPSLMRGGTDTQYFGPGTRLTVL.

This clone appeared once. The rearrangement links TRBV5-6 to TRBJ2-7; 9 bases map to TRBD1. V lost 4 bases and J lost 2; bases outside the gene matches: 7. Germline loops: CDR1 SGHDT, CDR2 YYEEEE. The CDR3 consists of 15 residues. CDR3 in amino acids: CASSPTGQGTYEQYF. In DNA form, the CDR3 reads TGTGCCAGCAGCCCGACGGGACAGGGCACCTACGAGCAGTACTTC.

This chain links TRBV29-1 with TRBJ1-2; D is undetermined. The CDR3 length is 11 residues. Trimming removed 4 bases from V and 7 bases from J, with 10 bases in between. Germline V CDR1 and CDR2: SQVTM, ANQGSEA. The CDR3 region has the DNA TGCAGCGTTGGCCTTGCGGGTGGCTACACCTTC. Amino acid sequence: CSVGLAGGYTF.

The chain has TRBV6-5 and TRBJ2-1, with D perhaps TRBD2 (7 bases). From germline, CDR1 is MNHEY and CDR2 SVGAGI. The CDR3 is 14 amino acids. Trimming stripped 5 bases from V and 9 bases from J, with 17 bases between. CDR3 DNA: TGTGCCAGCAGTCCCACCGGGGGGCCGGGTGAGCAGTTCTTC. Encoded protein: CASSPTGGPGEQFF.

The chain employs TRBV7-8 and TRBJ2-3; unclear D gene. The CDR3 is 13 residues long. The V end lost 5 bases, the J end lost 2 bases, and 8 bases lay between the germline ends. Germline CDR1 reads SGHVS; CDR2 reads FQNEAQ. The CDR3 reads CASSPEATDTQYF. The CDR3 DNA reads as TGTGCCAGCAGCCCCGAAGCCACAGATACGCAGTATTTT.

The CDR3 reads CASSQNFDTQYF. In DNA form, the CDR3 reads TGTGCCAGCAGCCAAAATTTCGATACGCAGTATTTT. V gene TRBV14 combines with J gene TRBJ2-3, with D unclear. CDR1 SGHDN and CDR2 FVKESK come from the germline V gene. CDR3 length: 12 residues. Trimming removed 2 bases at V and 6 bases at J, with 6 bases between.

The CDR3 protein is CAVRGQGRSHEQYF. CDR3 DNA: TGTGCCGTCAGAGGCCAAGGGCGGTCACACGAGCAGTACTTC. The chain recombines TRBV6-5 with TRBJ2-7; D is uncertain. Trimming pared 11 bases from V and 5 bases from J, leaving 22 bases between. The germline gives CDR1 MNHEY, CDR2 SVGAGI. The CDR3 is 14 amino acids.

The chain joins TRBV4-2 to TRBJ2-2, with TRBD2 as a possible D gene (6 bases). Germline assignment: CDR1 LGHNA and CDR2 YNFKEQ. Trimming removed 6 bases from V and 5 bases from J, with 19 bases in between. The CDR3 contains 16 residues. CDR3 nucleotides: TGTGCCAGCAGGCCCCCGGGACCGGGAGAGACCGGGGAGCTGTTTTTT. Its translation: CASRPPGPGETGELFF.

The chain employs TRBV6-1 and TRBJ2-7; no clear D gene. CDR1 is MNHNS and CDR2 is SASEGT in the germline V gene. The CDR3 consists of 13 residues. V lost 6 bases and J 5 bases, leaving 14 bases between the germline ends. The CDR3, as DNA: TGTGCCAGCAGACGGACCGCAGAGGACGAGCAGTACTTC. Amino acids: CASRRTAEDEQYF.

This chain joins TRBV6-1 and TRBJ1-5; D perhaps matches TRBD1 (6 bases). This CDR3 has 15 amino acids. Germline V lookup: CDR1 MNHNS, CDR2 SASEGT. V gave up 4 bases and J gave up 0 bases, with 10 bases separating them. CDR3 sequence (DNA): TGTGCCAGCAGTGCCGGGACACTTAGCAATCAGCCCCAGCATTTT. It is translated as CASSAGTLSNQPQHF.

V is TRBV27 and J is TRBJ1-5; D is perhaps TRBD1 (5 bases). Germline assignment: CDR1 MNHEY and CDR2 SMNVEV (reference sequence). The ends were cut back, 5 bases at V and 1 base at J, with 12 bases in the middle. This CDR3 is 15 amino acids long. CDR3 amino acids: CASSTSRDSNQPQHF. CDR3 coding DNA: TGTGCCAGCAGTACCTCTAGGGACAGCAATCAGCCCCAGCATTTT.

This clone was observed a few times. The genes are TRBV5-1 and TRBJ2-3, with D unresolved. CDR3 length equals 15 residues. Between the trimmed V and J ends, which lost 0 bases and 0 bases, there was a span of 8 bases. Germline V gene lookup returns CDR1 SGHRS and CDR2 YFSETQ. CDR3 residues: CASSLGEWSTDTQYF. For the CDR3, the DNA is TGCGCCAGCAGCTTGGGCGAGTGGAGCACAGATACGCAGTATTTT.

In its sample, this clone was seen many times. The V and J genes are TRBV11-3 and TRBJ1-2; 8 bases are a match to TRBD1. Germline lookup yields CDR1 SGHNT and CDR2 YENEEA. V lost 11 bases to trimming and J lost 5 bases; unmatched junction nucleotides: 13. The CDR3 contains 14 residues. CDR3 amino acids: CAPRETGVCYGYTF. The CDR3 nucleotides read TGTGCCCCCCGAGAGACAGGGGTATGTTATGGCTACACCTTC.